Listed here are 25 T cell receptor beta chains from one sample, sequenced in a study of T cell repertoires in cytomegalovirus infection. TCRdb fed the reads into MiXCR, producing one record per CDR3 protein. The sample contains approximately 260,000 distinct CDR3 sequences, over 15% of which appear only once. The sequenced sample was CD8+ T cells from PBMCs. These TCRs come from a human donor in good health (CMV status not recorded). Some clones in this sample may be carry-over from other donors' samples.

This clonotype has a handful of counts. This CDR3 is CASSLVQHNEQFF. The CDR3 DNA follows: TGTGCCAGCAGCTTAGTTCAACACAATGAGCAGTTCTTC. The rearrangement joins TRBV13 to TRBJ2-1, with unresolved D. Trimming stripped 1 base from V and 5 bases from J, with 6 bases between. Germline CDR1 reads PRHDT; CDR2 reads FYEKMQ (reference sequence). The CDR3 has 13 amino acids.

This clonotype showed up many times. The gene calls are TRBV7-8 and TRBJ2-3, with D possibly matching TRBD2 (6 bases). The CDR3 length is 14 residues. The germline gives CDR1 SGHVS, CDR2 FQNEAQ. V lost 7 bases to trimming and J lost 3 bases, with 14 bases between them. CDR3 protein: CASKREAGTDTQYF. CDR3 nucleotide sequence: TGTGCCAGCAAAAGGGAGGCCGGGACAGATACGCAGTATTTT.

This clonotype came up a few times. V usage is TRBV12-3 or TRBV12-4 and J usage is TRBJ1-1; 11 bases align to TRBD1. The V gene end was trimmed by 2 bases and the J gene end by 6 bases; junction bases not matched to a gene: 5. This CDR3 region has 15 residues. The DNA of the CDR3 is TGTGCCAGCAGTTTATGGACAGGGGGCATCGCTGAAGCTTTCTTT. Translating it yields CASSLWTGGIAEAFF.

The chain recombines TRBV4-1 with TRBJ1-5; D is undetermined. There are 14 residues in the CDR3. Germline V CDR1 and CDR2: MGHRA, YSYEKL. The V end lost 1 base, the J end lost 0 bases, and 4 bases lay between the germline ends. The CDR3 sequence: CASSQVNSNQPQHF. CDR3 in DNA: TGCGCCAGCAGCCAAGTCAATAGCAATCAGCCCCAGCATTTT.

The chain has TRBV4-3 and TRBJ2-3, with no clear D. The length of the CDR3 is 14 residues. With 0 bases removed from V and 0 bases from J, the gap between germline ends came to 4 bases. CDR1 and CDR2 (germline): LGHNA, YSLEER. CDR3 sequence (DNA): TGCGCCAGCAGCCAAGATAAGAGCACAGATACGCAGTATTTT. This encodes CASSQDKSTDTQYF.

This clonotype was recorded at least ten times. V and J are TRBV6-2 or TRBV6-3 and TRBJ1-1; no definite D call. Trimming took 3 bases from V and 1 from J, leaving 9 bases between them. From germline, CDR1 is MNHEY and CDR2 SVGEGT. The length of the CDR3 is 14 residues. CDR3 sequence (DNA): TGTGCCAGCAGTTATTGGCAGACGAACACTGAAGCTTTCTTT. It encodes CASSYWQTNTEAFF.

This sequence joins TRBV28 and TRBJ1-4; 8 positions agree with TRBD1. CDR1 is MDHEN, CDR2 SYDVKM, per germline. The length of the CDR3 is 17 residues. With 6 bases clipped from V and 8 bases from J, the junction kept 17 bases outside the gene matches. Here the CDR3 DNA reads TGTGCCAGCAGCGACAGGGGTCGGGCGAGGGGACGGGAAAAACTGTTTTTT. This encodes CASSDRGRARGREKLFF.

This clonotype came up a few times. The gene calls are TRBV27 and TRBJ2-7; 8 nucleotides agree with TRBD1. Trimming removed 4 bases from V and 2 bases from J; junction bases left unmatched: 10. Germline V gene sequence: CDR1 MNHEY, CDR2 SMNVEV (reference sequence). This CDR3 is built from 16 residues. DNA for the CDR3: TGTGCCAGCAGTTCCCTCCAGGGGGCTCTTCCCTACGAGCAGTACTTC. Translation: CASSSLQGALPYEQYF.

The CDR3 is CASSLAAANTGELFF. CDR3 DNA sequence: TGTGCCAGCAGCTTAGCTGCAGCAAACACCGGGGAGCTGTTTTTT. V and J are TRBV7-6 and TRBJ2-2; D not resolved. Trimming left V 0 bases short and J 2 bases short, with 7 bases between. Germline V gene lookup returns CDR1 SGHVS and CDR2 FNYEAQ. This CDR3 spans 15 amino acids. The variable domain in full, with the rest retrieved from reference TRBV7-6 and TRBJ2-2, is GAGVSQSPRYKVTKRGQDVALRCDPISGHVSLYWYRQALGQGPEFLTYFNYEAQQDKSGLPNDRFSAERPEGSISTLTIQRTEQRDSAMYRCASSLAAANTGELFFGEGSRLTVL.

This sequence joins TRBV5-1 and TRBJ2-5; 9 nucleotides line up with TRBD1. Germline V gene data show CDR1 as SGHRS and CDR2 as YFSETQ. V lost 3 bases and J lost 0; bases outside the gene matches: 12. The CDR3 has 18 residues. This CDR3 reads CASSWPLTGGKNQETQYF. CDR3 in DNA: TGCGCCAGCAGCTGGCCTTTGACAGGGGGGAAAAACCAAGAGACCCAGTACTTC.

Comments on this clonotype: This may be a read error: a much more frequent sequence differs by one nucleotide. The CDR3 region is CASSYSRQGANSDQPQHF. The CDR3 DNA sequence: TGTGCCAGCAGTTACTCCCGGCAGGGGGCAAATAGCGATCAGCCCCAGCATTTT. The J gene is TRBJ1-5, the V gene TRBV6-6, with TRBD1 matching 8 bases. This CDR3 comprises 18 residues. Germline V gives CDR1 MNHNY, CDR2 SVGAGI (reference sequence).

This clonotype occurred a few times. The rearrangement joins TRBV7-6 to TRBJ2-1; 15 nucleotides match TRBD2. CDR1 and CDR2 (germline): SGHVS, FNYEAQ. V lost 0 bases and J lost 4; bases outside the gene matches: 1. The CDR3 is made up of 17 amino acids. The CDR3 loop is CASSLAGTSGGYNEQFF. CDR3 nucleotides: TGTGCCAGCAGCTTAGCAGGGACTAGCGGGGGGTACAATGAGCAGTTCTTC.

A few counts support this clonotype. The rearrangement links TRBV15 to TRBJ2-1, with 12 nucleotides matching TRBD2. This CDR3 comprises 15 residues. CDR1 is LNHNV and CDR2 is YYDKDF in the germline V gene (reference sequence). Trimming took 4 bases from V and 4 from J; bases not matched to a gene: 2. CDR3 DNA sequence: TGTGCCACCAGCAACGGACTAGCGGGATACAATGAGCAGTTCTTC. It encodes CATSNGLAGYNEQFF.

There are many counts of this clonotype. The chain has TRBV7-8 and TRBJ2-2; TRBD1 matches at 7 bases. Germline V gene data show CDR1 as SGHVS and CDR2 as FQNEAQ. This CDR3 spans 15 amino acids. The V gene end was trimmed by 4 bases and the J gene end by 1 base; junction bases not matched to a gene: 3. This chain's CDR3 is CASSSGGRNTGELFF. CDR3 in DNA: TGTGCCAGCAGCTCAGGGGGACGGAACACCGGGGAGCTGTTTTTT.

Only a few counts were recorded for this clonotype. This chain links TRBV4-3 with TRBJ1-5; no definite D call. V lost 0 bases and J lost 0, with 12 bases in between. The CDR3 covers 17 residues. Germline CDR1 LGHNA, CDR2 YSLEER. The CDR3 DNA reads as TGCGCCAGCAGCCAAGATCGGGTACAATTTAGCAATCAGCCCCAGCATTTT. Protein: CASSQDRVQFSNQPQHF.

The chain employs TRBV15 and TRBJ2-2, with D tentatively TRBD2 (5 bases). This CDR3 comprises 15 residues. The ends were cut back, 2 bases at V and 4 bases at J, with 11 bases in the middle. The germline V gene encodes CDR1 LNHNV and CDR2 YYDKDF (reference sequence). This CDR3 is CATSRISGITGELFF. The CDR3 DNA is TGTGCCACCAGCAGAATCTCGGGAATCACCGGGGAGCTGTTTTTT.

The gene calls are TRBV4-1 and TRBJ1-1; TRBD1 agrees at 7 bases. CDR3 length: 13 amino acids. The V segment lost 10 bases and the J segment 6 bases; nucleotides outside the gene matches: 11. The germline V gene has CDR1 MGHRA and CDR2 YSYEKL. The CDR3 is CATRDSAGAEAFF. As DNA, the CDR3 is TGCGCCACTCGGGACAGCGCTGGCGCTGAAGCTTTCTTT.

There are many counts of this clonotype. The rearrangement links TRBV7-9 to TRBJ1-2; 8 positions match TRBD1. The germline CDR1 and CDR2 sequences are SEHNR and FQNEAQ (reference sequence). J was trimmed by 5 bases and V by 5 bases; bases with no gene match: 10. The length of the CDR3 is 15 residues. As DNA, the CDR3 is TGTGCCAGCAGCATATCGACAGGGGTAGGGTATGGCTACACCTTC. Its protein is CASSISTGVGYGYTF.

This chain uses TRBV4-1 with TRBJ2-5; D may be TRBD1 (5 bases). This CDR3 region has 14 residues. Germline CDR1 MGHRA, CDR2 YSYEKL. The V and J ends lost 1 base and 4 bases respectively, with 10 bases between them. The CDR3 sequence is CASSQATGIETQYF. CDR3 coding DNA: TGCGCCAGCAGCCAAGCCACAGGAATAGAGACCCAGTACTTC.

Of note for this clonotype: Possible read error: a much larger clone is one base away. J is TRBJ2-2 and V is TRBV6-2 or TRBV6-3; TRBD2 is a possible D gene (6 bases). The CDR3 covers 13 residues. The V gene's germline CDR1 is MNHEY and CDR2 SVGEGT. The CDR3 is CASSYQNTGGLFF. In DNA, the CDR3 is TGTGCCAGCAGTTACCAGAACACCGGGGGGCTGTTTTTT.

This clonotype was picked up a small number of times. The V gene is TRBV5-5, the J gene TRBJ1-2, with D perhaps matching TRBD1 (6 bases). Germline CDR1 reads SGHKS; CDR2 reads YYEKEE (reference sequence). The CDR3 is 13 residues long. V was clipped by 4 bases and J by 8 bases, with 15 bases between them. CDR3 sequence: CASSTTGIQGYTF. The CDR3 DNA reads TGTGCCAGCAGCACCACAGGGATTCAGGGCTACACCTTC.

The chain combines TRBV2 with TRBJ1-1; no reliable D call. Deletions cut 7 bases from V and 0 bases from J, with 9 bases between. Germline loops: CDR1 SNHLY, CDR2 FYNNEI. The CDR3 is 13 amino acids. The CDR3 here is CASMTRVNTEAFF. The DNA of the CDR3 is TGTGCCAGCATGACCAGAGTGAACACTGAAGCTTTCTTT.

This clonotype has a count of ten or more. The gene calls are TRBV6-2 or TRBV6-3 and TRBJ1-5, with D maybe TRBD1 (6 bases). V was trimmed by 4 bases and J by 1 base, leaving 8 bases between them. CDR3 size: 14 residues. CDR1 and CDR2 from the germline V gene are MNHEY and SVGEGT. The CDR3 nucleotides are TGTGCCAGCAGTTCAGGGGACAGCAATCAGCCCCAGCATTTT. Translation: CASSSGDSNQPQHF.

This clonotype showed up just a few times. The chain employs TRBV29-1 and TRBJ2-5; 10 positions match TRBD2. The germline CDR1 and CDR2 sequences are SQVTM and ANQGSEA. This CDR3 has 16 amino acids. V gave up 3 bases and J gave up 5 bases; unmatched junction bases: 12. CDR3 sequence (DNA): TGCAGCGTTGATGGGTTCCAGCGGGGGGGCCACGAGACCCAGTACTTC. It is translated as CSVDGFQRGGHETQYF. The full variable domain, with the rest looked up from reference TRBV29-1 and TRBJ2-5, is SAVISQKPSRDICQRGTSLTIQCQVDSQVTMMFWYRQQPGQSLTLIATANQGSEATYESGFVIDKFPISRPNLTFSTLTVSNMSPEDSSIYLCSVDGFQRGGHETQYFGPGTRLLVL.

The sample holds a few counts of this clonotype. The genes are TRBV28 and TRBJ1-4, with D possibly being TRBD1 (5 bases). The CDR3 consists of 13 residues. Germline V gene sequence: CDR1 MDHEN, CDR2 SYDVKM. Trimming shortened V by 2 bases and J by 6 bases, and 7 bases separated the two germline ends. The CDR3, as DNA: TGTGCCAGCAGTTTAGTGGGGGATGAAAAACTGTTTTTT. This translates into CASSLVGDEKLFF.